These 23 T cell receptor beta chains share one sample of origin, sequenced in a study of long-term antiretroviral therapy in people with HIV. Researchers report immunoSEQ v3.0 was run at survey level. Profiling relied on immunoSEQ multiplex PCR, and the TCRdb table lists in-frame clones only, not all of them. There are about 21,000 clones in the sample; around 87% occur only once, and around 8.6% lies in the top ten. The sample was unsorted PBMCs, taken 0.2 years before starting antiretroviral therapy. All receptors come from a man aged 18 to 30 with HIV.

The V call is TRBV13, the J call TRBJ2-2, with no clear D. Germline V gene data show CDR1 as PRHDT and CDR2 as FYEKMQ (reference sequence). Trimming cost V 5 bases and J 6 bases, with 10 bases left between them. The CDR3 totals 13 residues. As DNA, the CDR3 is TGTGCCAGCAGCGAGCAGACGGCCGGGGAGCTGTTTTTT. It specifies CASSEQTAGELFF.

Here the CDR3 reads CASSQTGNPTYEQYF. In DNA form, the CDR3 reads TGTGCCAGCAGCCAAACGGGGAACCCTACCTACGAGCAGTACTTC. This sequence joins TRBV7-9 and TRBJ2-7; possibly TRBD2 for D (5 bases). Germline values: CDR1 SEHNR, CDR2 FQNEAQ (reference sequence). The CDR3 extends over 15 amino acids. Deletions cut 5 bases from V and 2 bases from J, with 16 bases between.

This clone rates as medium-sized (0.01 to 0.1%). The V gene is TRBV9, the J gene TRBJ2-1, with a possible D match to TRBD2 (5 bases). Germline CDR1 SGDLS, CDR2 YYNGEE. The CDR3 loop spans 16 amino acids. V was shortened by 0 bases and J by 8 bases, with 18 bases between the two germline ends. DNA of the CDR3: TGTGCCAGCAGCGTAGGTACGGGGAGCTTTATCGATGAGCAGTTCTTC. It yields the protein CASSVGTGSFIDEQFF. Full variable domain (rest looked up from reference TRBV9 and TRBJ2-1): DSGVTQTPKHLITATGQRVTLRCSPRSGDLSVYWYQQSLDQGLQFLIQYYNGEERAKGNILERFSAQQFPDLHSELNLSSLELGDSALYFCASSVGTGSFIDEQFFGPGTRLTVL.

CDR3 in amino acids: CASSGLAESQETQYF. CDR3 in DNA: TGTGCCAGCAGTGGACTAGCGGAATCCCAAGAGACCCAGTACTTC. The chain combines TRBV2 with TRBJ2-5; 9 positions match TRBD2. CDR3 length: 15 amino acids. V shed 4 bases and J 1 base; nucleotides not matched to a gene: 4. Germline V CDR1 and CDR2: SNHLY, FYNNEI.

CDR3 nucleotide sequence: TGTGCCAGCAGCTTCGGCGGTGGAAACACCGGGGAGCTGTTTTTT. This codes for CASSFGGGNTGELFF. The J gene is TRBJ2-2, the V gene TRBV7-9; D not certain. The V end lost 3 bases, the J end lost 2 bases, and 10 bases lay between the germline ends. CDR1 SEHNR and CDR2 FQNEAQ come from the germline V gene (reference sequence). The CDR3 runs 15 residues.

This clone has only one observation. The chain employs TRBV9 and TRBJ2-7; TRBD1 aligns across 9 bases. The CDR3 has 15 residues. With V trimmed by 0 bases and J by 4 bases, 5 bases remained unmatched. Germline CDR1 SGDLS, CDR2 YYNGEE. The CDR3: CASSVAGTGRYEQYF. DNA of the CDR3: TGTGCCAGCAGCGTAGCCGGGACAGGGCGGTACGAGCAGTACTTC.

The CDR3 DNA reads TGTGCCAGCAGCAACGCCCGTAATGAAAAACTGTTTTTT. Translated: CASSNARNEKLFF. The J gene is TRBJ1-4, the V gene TRBV6-6; unclear D gene. CDR1 is MNHNY and CDR2 is SVGAGI in the germline V gene (reference sequence). V dropped 6 bases and J dropped 4 bases, with 9 bases sitting between them. The CDR3 runs to 13 residues.

The gene calls are TRBV5-6 and TRBJ2-1, with D perhaps given as TRBD1 or TRBD2 (6 bases each). This CDR3 contains 15 residues. The V end lost 4 bases, the J end lost 4 bases, and 15 bases lay between the germline ends. The V gene's germline CDR1 is SGHDT and CDR2 YYEEEE. The CDR3 is CASSPQGGPYNEQFF. The CDR3 DNA follows: TGTGCCAGCAGCCCGCAAGGGGGGCCATACAATGAGCAGTTCTTC.

The chain carries TRBV15 and TRBJ2-2; no definite D call. The CDR3 contains 15 residues. The germline CDR1 and CDR2 sequences are LNHNV and YYDKDF (reference sequence). The V end was cut by 6 bases, the J end by 6 bases, with 17 bases between. The CDR3 loop is CATRASRPRAGELFF. The DNA of the CDR3 is TGTGCCACCAGGGCTTCCAGACCACGTGCCGGGGAGCTGTTTTTT.

The gene calls are TRBV6-8 and TRBJ2-7, with a weak D call TRBD2 (5 bases). CDR1 and CDR2 from the germline V gene are MNHGY and SAAAGT. With 1 base removed from V and 2 bases from J, the gap between germline ends came to 24 bases. CDR3 length: 19 residues. The CDR3 DNA reads as TGTGCCAGCAGTTACTTGGGTCCCCCGGGGTCCAAAATCACCTACGAGCAGTACTTC. It specifies CASSYLGPPGSKITYEQYF.

This clone was counted between two and nine times. This chain uses TRBV29-1 with TRBJ1-3; unclear D gene. Germline V CDR1 and CDR2: SQVTM, ANQGSEA. V was trimmed by 2 bases and J by 0 bases, leaving 8 bases between them. The CDR3 is made up of 14 amino acids. The CDR3 loop reads CSVERTSSGNTIYF. The CDR3 nucleotides read TGCAGCGTTGAAAGGACGAGCTCTGGAAACACCATATATTTT.

The chain is built from TRBV10-3 and TRBJ2-1; unclear D gene. V lost 7 bases and J lost 5, with 9 bases in between. CDR3 length: 12 residues. CDR1 and CDR2 from the germline V gene are ENHRY and SYGVKD. CDR3 DNA: TGTGCCATCAAAACAAAAAACAATGAGCAGTTCTTC. This translates into CAIKTKNNEQFF.

The chain carries TRBV6-5 and TRBJ2-1, with 8 bases matching TRBD2. Germline trimming cut 6 bases from V and 4 bases from J; bases unmatched to any gene: 2. This CDR3 contains 13 residues. Germline V lookup: CDR1 MNHEY, CDR2 SVGAGI. CDR3 nucleotide sequence: TGTGCCAGCAGGACTAGCGTATACAATGAGCAGTTCTTC. This translates into CASRTSVYNEQFF.

The chain uses TRBV19 and TRBJ2-1; perhaps TRBD1 as D (6 bases). The CDR3 contains 13 residues. Germline CDR1 and CDR2: LNHDA and SQIVND (reference sequence). V was pared by 6 bases and J by 1 base, with 7 bases between. The CDR3 DNA reads TGTGCCAGTAGACAGGGATCCTACAATGAGCAGTTCTTC. This sequence encodes CASRQGSYNEQFF. The full variable domain, in which reference TRBV19 and TRBJ2-1 provide the parts outside the CDR3, is DGGITQSPKYLFRKEGQNVTLSCEQNLNHDAMYWYRQDPGQGLRLIYYSQIVNDFQKGDIAEGYSVSREKKESFPLTVTSAQKNPTAFYLCASRQGSYNEQFFGPGTRLTVL.

This sequence joins TRBV7-2 and TRBJ2-7, with 9 bases matching TRBD2. The trim removed 2 bases at V and 0 bases at J, leaving 2 bases unmatched. There are 15 residues in the CDR3. The germline CDR1 and CDR2 sequences are SGHTA and FQGNSA. The CDR3 bases are TGTGCCAGCAGCTTACTAGCGGGACTCTCCTACGAGCAGTACTTC. It encodes CASSLLAGLSYEQYF.

The chain uses TRBV7-2 and TRBJ1-2; TRBD1 might be the D (6 bases). CDR1 and CDR2 from the germline V gene are SGHTA and FQGNSA. The CDR3 loop spans 13 amino acids. The V end lost 4 bases, the J end lost 7 bases, and 13 bases lay between the germline ends. The CDR3 loop is CASSSRLGAGYTF. CDR3 in DNA: TGTGCCAGCAGCTCCCGGCTGGGGGCTGGCTACACCTTC.

V usage is TRBV11-2 and J usage is TRBJ1-2; no definite D call. Trimming took off 4 bases at V and 10 bases at J, with 13 bases between the two ends. The CDR3 has 12 amino acids. Germline CDR1 SGHAT, CDR2 FQNNGV. CDR3 DNA: TGTGCCAGCAGCTCCTACAGTGTTAACTACACCTTC. It translates to CASSSYSVNYTF.

V gene TRBV27 combines with J gene TRBJ2-6; no clear D gene. Germline V gene sequence: CDR1 MNHEY, CDR2 SMNVEV (reference sequence). The CDR3 is 16 residues long. Trimming pared 0 bases from V and 0 bases from J, leaving 6 bases between. Here the CDR3 reads CASSLSFDSGANVLTF. CDR3 nucleotides: TGTGCCAGCAGTTTATCATTTGACTCTGGGGCCAACGTCCTGACTTTC.

Only one count was recorded for this clone. The rearrangement joins TRBV9 to TRBJ1-2, with D tentatively TRBD1 (6 bases). Germline V gene lookup returns CDR1 SGDLS and CDR2 YYNGEE. This CDR3 comprises 16 residues. V dropped 3 bases and J dropped 5 bases, with 20 bases sitting between them. CDR3 DNA sequence: TGTGCCAGCAGCGCCGCAACAGGGATACACCTTTATGGCTACACCTTC. Translated: CASSAATGIHLYGYTF.

The rearrangement uses TRBV4-2 and TRBJ1-5; no firm D call. The CDR3 consists of 17 residues. Germline V lookup: CDR1 LGHNA, CDR2 YNFKEQ. V shed 0 bases and J shed 5 bases, with 17 bases lying between them. The CDR3 here is CASSQDHFSQNYQPQHF. For the CDR3, the DNA is TGTGCCAGCAGCCAAGATCATTTTTCACAGAATTATCAGCCCCAGCATTTT.

The rearrangement uses TRBV9 and TRBJ2-2; D is unclear. The CDR3 spans 12 residues. Germline CDR1 reads SGDLS; CDR2 reads YYNGEE. Trimming took 4 bases from V and 5 from J, leaving 6 bases between them. CDR3 sequence reads: CASSLPTGELFF. CDR3 coding DNA: TGTGCCAGCAGCTTACCAACCGGGGAGCTGTTTTTT.

This sequence joins TRBV5-4 and TRBJ2-3; the D gene is possibly TRBD1 (5 bases). Trimming removed 2 bases from V and 4 bases from J, with 14 bases in between. Germline lookup yields CDR1 SGHNT and CDR2 YYREEE (reference sequence). The CDR3 loop spans 15 amino acids. The DNA of the CDR3 is TGTGCCAGCAGCTTAAGGGGCCTTCCCGCAGATACGCAGTATTTT. This sequence encodes CASSLRGLPADTQYF.

The chain couples TRBV9 to TRBJ2-2; D assignment may be TRBD1 or TRBD2 (5 bases each). The V gene lost 4 bases and the J gene lost 0 bases, with 16 bases spanning the gap. The CDR3 is 17 amino acids. The germline CDR1 and CDR2 sequences are SGDLS and YYNGEE. CDR3 sequence: CASSPGASPPNTGELFF. The CDR3, as DNA: TGTGCCAGCAGCCCCGGGGCGAGCCCCCCGAACACCGGGGAGCTGTTTTTT.